This T cell receptor (beta chain) emerged from a study of T-cell memory formation after mild COVID-19. About the study: TCR clustering was largely donor specific.

This clonotype was found many times. The antigen remains unidentified. Study outcomes and limitations: Largely, contracting CD4+ clones fell within CM and EM, and contracting CD8+ clones within EMRA. Clones that got smaller from day 15 to 85 had even CD4/CD8, while clones growing later tipped toward CD4+.

CDR1 and CDR2 from the germline V gene are LNHNV and YYDKDF (reference sequence). The J segment lost 6 bases and the V segment lost 0 bases, leaving 5 bases of the junction unmatched. This CDR3 region has 14 residues. A single record per CDR3 protein comes from TCRdb applying MiXCR to the 5' RACE reads. The sample contains approximately 450,000 distinct CDR3 sequences, about 20% of which appear only once. Sample: PBMCs or a T cell subset sorted from them (not recorded which). This sequence was found in an adult woman who had mild COVID-19 (a few samples of this study predate the infection). Cell type and time point are not known. The gene calls are TRBV15 and TRBJ2-7; 7 nucleotides line up with TRBD1. This CDR3 reads CATSRDRGLGEQYF. CDR3 DNA sequence: TGTGCCACCAGCAGAGATAGGGGGCTGGGCGAGCAGTACTTC.